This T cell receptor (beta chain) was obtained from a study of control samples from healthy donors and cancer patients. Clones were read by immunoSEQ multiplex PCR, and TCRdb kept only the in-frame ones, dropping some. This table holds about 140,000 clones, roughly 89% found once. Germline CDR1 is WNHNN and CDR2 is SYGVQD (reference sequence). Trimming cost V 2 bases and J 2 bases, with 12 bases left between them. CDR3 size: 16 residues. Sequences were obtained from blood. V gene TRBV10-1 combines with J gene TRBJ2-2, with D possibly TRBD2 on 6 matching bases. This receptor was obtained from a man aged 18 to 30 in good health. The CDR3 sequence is CASSERRDFNTGELFF. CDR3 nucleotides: TGCGCCAGCAGTGAGCGCCGGGACTTCAACACCGGGGAGCTGTTTTTT.